Listed below are T cell receptor beta chains from one sample, sequenced in a study of T cell repertoires in cytomegalovirus infection. TCRdb used MiXCR to reprocess the reads, holding one entry per CDR3 protein. Of around 540,000 distinct CDR3 sequences in the sample, about 33% were seen once. These receptors have no known antigen. Sequenced material: cultured PBMCs, taken from culture after CMV antigen stimulation. The receptors come from a human donor in good health (CMV status not recorded). Some clones in this sample may be carry-over from other donors' samples. Both conserved end residues are part of each CDR3. D genes are given only for firm matches. Expanded clones get a size class; other rows say once, few or many, or leave the size out.

d_call	j_call	clone_size	v_call	cdr3_nt	cdr3_aa
NA	TRBJ1-5	NA	TRBV6-6	TGTGCCAGCAGTTACTGGGTTGGGAGAGGGGGCAATCAGCCCCAGCATTTT	CASSYWVGRGGNQPQHF
NA	TRBJ2-3	NA	TRBV11-3	TGTGCCTATGGCAGGGGGGAGACAGATACGCAGTATTTT	CAYGRGETDTQYF
TRBD2	TRBJ2-1	NA	TRBV6-6	TGTGCCAGCAGGACAGCGGGACCTTACAATGAGCAGTTCTTC	CASRTAGPYNEQFF
TRBD2	TRBJ2-1	NA	TRBV10-3	TGTGCCATCAGTGAGTCCCAGGGACTAGCGGTTAACAATGAGCAGTTCTTC	CAISESQGLAVNNEQFF
NA	TRBJ2-1	NA	TRBV2	TGTGCCAGCAGTGTTGAACAGGGAGACAATGAGCAGTTCTTC	CASSVEQGDNEQFF
NA	TRBJ1-6	once	TRBV30	TGTGCCTGGAGTGTACAGGGAACCTATAATTCACCCCTCCACTTT	CAWSVQGTYNSPLHF
NA	TRBJ2-7	NA	TRBV13	TGTGCCAGCAGCTCCTCGGGAGTCGCATTCTTCGAGCAGTACTTC	CASSSSGVAFFEQYF
NA	TRBJ1-1	once	TRBV19	TGTGCCAGTAGTATAATCGCAGAGAACACTGAAGCTTTCTTT	CASSIIAENTEAFF
TRBD2	TRBJ2-3	NA	TRBV19	TGTGCCAGTAACGGGAGGTTAACAGATACGCAGTATTTT	CASNGRLTDTQYF
TRBD1	TRBJ1-5	few	TRBV4-1	TGCGCCAGCAGCCAAGAGGGAGCAGGGGGGAGCAATCAGCCCCAGCATTTT	CASSQEGAGGSNQPQHF
TRBD1	TRBJ1-2	few	TRBV7-2	TGTGCCAGCAGTAGAACAGGGGACGGGCTCTATGGCTACACCTTC	CASSRTGDGLYGYTF
NA	TRBJ2-1	NA	TRBV7-2	TGTGCCAGCAGCTTAGAGGGATTCACCTACAATGAGCAGTTCTTC	CASSLEGFTYNEQFF
TRBD1	TRBJ1-2	NA	TRBV7-6	TGTGCCAGCAGCTCCGACAGGGCTGGCTATGGCTACACCTTC	CASSSDRAGYGYTF
TRBD2	TRBJ2-5	NA	TRBV6-2/TRBV6-3	TGTGCCAGCAGCCAGAGACTAGCGGGGAGTCAAGAGACCCAGTACTTC	CASSQRLAGSQETQYF
TRBD1	TRBJ2-2	NA	TRBV6-2/TRBV6-3	TGTGCCAGCAGTGGGGACAGGGAGTACACCGGGGAGCTGTTTTTT	CASSGDREYTGELFF
NA	TRBJ2-3	few	TRBV6-5	TGTGCCAGCAGTTACTCACAGGGCGGGGGCACAGATACGCAGTATTTT	CASSYSQGGGTDTQYF
NA	TRBJ1-1	few	TRBV4-2	TGTGCCAGCAGCCAGAAGCCGGGACCGAGCATGAACACTGAAGCTTTCTTT	CASSQKPGPSMNTEAFF
TRBD2	TRBJ2-1	few	TRBV4-1	TGCGCCAGCAGTCAAGGACTAGCGGGAGGTGAGCAGTTCTTC	CASSQGLAGGEQFF
NA	TRBJ2-2	NA	TRBV4-1	TGCGCCAGCACCGTTGGTGGGGTGACCGGGGAGCTGTTTTTT	CASTVGGVTGELFF
NA	TRBJ2-5	NA	TRBV10-3	TGTGCCATCAGTGAATCCTCTGGGCAAGAGACCCAGTACTTC	CAISESSGQETQYF
NA	TRBJ2-1	NA	TRBV6-1	TGTGCCAGCAGTGAAAACCTAAATGAGCAGTTCTTC	CASSENLNEQFF
NA	TRBJ2-1	NA	TRBV11-2	TGTGCCAGCAGCTTAGATAGGGGAAGAGGGAATGAGCAGTTCTTC	CASSLDRGRGNEQFF